This entry concerns a single T cell receptor beta chain. The repertoire was sequenced with immunoSEQ multiplex PCR; TCRdb's copy has only in-frame clones and lacks some. The sample gives roughly 12,000 clones, roughly 94% of which show up once; 25% to 30% is in the top ten. This sample was included in a study of control samples from healthy donors and cancer patients. Germline CDR1 and CDR2: LGHDT and YNNKEL (reference sequence). Trimming took 4 bases from V and 2 from J; bases not matched to a gene: 12. The CDR3 loop spans 18 amino acids. J is TRBJ1-1 and V is TRBV3-1 (or the pseudogene TRBV3-2); 11 nucleotides line up with TRBD1. This receptor was identified in a man in his sixties or seventies with head and neck cancer. The sequencing input was PBMCs. DNA for the CDR3: TGTGCCAGCAGCCCGTGGACAGGGGGCGTGGGGGTAAACACTGAAGCTTTCTTT. Translated, it gives CASSPWTGGVGVNTEAFF.